Reported below is one TCR beta chain. Its target is unknown. The CDR3 is made up of 14 amino acids. The germline gives CDR1 MNHEY, CDR2 SVGAGI. V shed 5 bases and J 2 bases; nucleotides not matched to a gene: 4. This sample stems from a study of shared clonotypes between healthy human individuals. Naive CD8 cells, CD45RO-negative and positively selected for CCR7, excluded terminally differentiated effector memory CD45RA+ cells. Study-wide results and limits: Clonotype sharing levels among donors were expected to vary with sequencing depth.

Clones were sequenced by immunoSEQ multiplex PCR, and TCRdb holds only the in-frame ones, with some missing. Of about 1,800,000 clones detected, about 95% appear once; the ten largest clones hold less than 1.5%. The V gene is TRBV6-5, the J gene TRBJ2-7; the match to TRBD1 covers 9 bases. The sample taken for sequencing was naive CD8+ T cells sorted from blood. The sequence was obtained from a man aged 18 to 30 in good health. The CDR3 nucleotides read TGTGCCAGCAGTGAGGACAGGGGAACCTACGAGCAGTACTTC. Its protein is CASSEDRGTYEQYF.